Given below is one TCR beta chain in context. This CDR3 has 14 amino acids. Germline V gene lookup returns CDR1 DFQATT and CDR2 SNEGSKA (reference sequence). This record belongs to a study of T cells expressing NK-cell markers. TCRdb re-called the 5' RACE reads; one entry per CDR3 protein, DNA not given. This sample lists about 540,000 distinct CDR3 sequences; its ten largest clones have about 3.6%. The sequenced material came from blood T cells: a sorted CD56 or NKG2C T cell subset, CD4+ or CD8+ T cells, or bulk PBMC T cells (not recorded which). The clonotype was recovered from a man aged 18 to 29 in good health. The chain recombines TRBV20-1 with TRBJ2-5; TCRdb's assignment of TRBD1 cannot be checked, as there is no DNA. The CDR3 region is CSAVGAGDQETQYF.